These 21 T cell receptor beta chains were all obtained from the same sample, sequenced in a study of blood T cell repertoires in COVID-19. The assay was immunoSEQ multiplex PCR, and TCRdb's table has in-frame clones only and misses some. The sample gives fewer than 200,000 clones, around 83% of which show up once; under 10% is in the top ten. The sample comprised peripheral blood. These receptors all stem from a woman in her seventies with COVID-19, enrolled during active disease.

This clone was recorded only once. This chain connects TRBV11-2 to TRBJ2-7, with D maybe TRBD1 (5 bases). V was clipped by 2 bases and J by 7 bases, with 18 bases between them. Germline V CDR1 and CDR2: SGHAT, FQNNGV. The CDR3 contains 15 residues. The CDR3 reads CASSLSQLREGEQYF. The CDR3 DNA sequence: TGTGCCAGCAGCTTATCCCAACTCAGGGAAGGGGAGCAGTACTTC.

The chain combines TRBV18 with TRBJ2-5; 7 bases are shared with TRBD1. J gave up 3 bases and V 1 base, and 2 bases lay outside the gene matches. The CDR3 covers 14 residues. CDR1 and CDR2 (germline): KGHSH, LQKENI. The CDR3 DNA is TGTGCCAGCTCACCACGGGGGACAGAAGAGACCCAGTACTTC. The encoded protein is CASSPRGTEETQYF.

The chain employs TRBV9 and TRBJ2-3; D may be TRBD1 (6 bases). The CDR3 has 16 amino acids. The germline V and J ends were trimmed by 0 bases and 1 base, with 12 bases remaining between them. Per germline, CDR1 SGDLS and CDR2 YYNGEE. CDR3 residues: CASSVGEGQRTDTQYF. The CDR3, as DNA: TGTGCCAGCAGCGTAGGTGAGGGACAACGCACAGATACGCAGTATTTT.

The rearrangement joins TRBV18 to TRBJ1-2; D not certain. Deletions cut 1 base from V and 4 bases from J, with 13 bases between. Germline loops: CDR1 KGHSH, CDR2 LQKENI. The CDR3 consists of 15 residues. The CDR3 is CASSPREEGGYGYTF. The CDR3 DNA follows: TGTGCCAGCTCACCACGGGAGGAAGGTGGCTATGGCTACACCTTC.

The genes are TRBV28 and TRBJ2-7; 9 bases align to TRBD1. V trimming: 3 bases; J trimming: 5 bases; junction bases outside the gene matches: 5. This CDR3 is built from 14 residues. The germline V gene has CDR1 MDHEN and CDR2 SYDVKM. The CDR3 loop is CASSLGQGFHEQYF. DNA for the CDR3: TGTGCCAGCAGTTTGGGACAGGGATTCCACGAGCAGTACTTC.

V is TRBV28 and J is TRBJ1-1; 7 bases are shared with TRBD1. V shed 5 bases, J shed 10 bases, and the junction held 16 bases outside the gene matches. The CDR3 is made up of 15 amino acids. The germline V gene has CDR1 MDHEN and CDR2 SYDVKM. The CDR3 bases are TGTGCCAGCAGTCACCCCACCGGACAGGCCCTGAGAGCTTTCTTT. It specifies CASSHPTGQALRAFF. Looking up the rest from reference TRBV28 and TRBJ1-1 gives the full variable domain: DVKVTQSSRYLVKRTGEKVFLECVQDMDHENMFWYRQDPGLGLRLIYFSYDVKMKEKGDIPEGYSVSREKKERFSLILESASTNQTSMYLCASSHPTGQALRAFFGQGTRLTVV.

The gene calls are TRBV19 and TRBJ2-3; 9 bases fit TRBD2. The CDR3 is 16 residues long. CDR1 and CDR2 (germline): LNHDA, SQIVND (reference sequence). The trim removed 7 bases at V and 0 bases at J, leaving 8 bases unmatched. The CDR3 region has the DNA TGTGCCAGTACGGTTGCGGGAGGGCTGAGCACAGATACGCAGTATTTT. This sequence encodes CASTVAGGLSTDTQYF.

About this clone: The junction departs from the called germline gene at one end, perhaps through a read error. V and J are TRBV7-2 and TRBJ2-7; 7 nucleotides agree with TRBD2. The CDR3 runs to 14 residues. Germline V lookup: CDR1 SGHTA, CDR2 FQGNSA. This CDR3 is CASSLNSGAYGQYF. Here the CDR3 DNA reads TGTGCCAGCAGCTTAAACAGCGGGGCCTACGGGCAGTACTTC.

The V gene is TRBV6-6, the J gene TRBJ2-1; 14 bases agree with TRBD2. Germline CDR1 and CDR2: MNHNY and SVGAGI (reference sequence). CDR3 size: 16 residues. The V gene end was trimmed by 4 bases and the J gene end by 7 bases; junction bases not matched to a gene: 6. The CDR3 protein is CASSFSTSGRGNEQFF. In nucleotides, the CDR3 is TGTGCCAGCAGTTTCTCGACTAGCGGGAGGGGAAATGAGCAGTTCTTC.

The J gene is TRBJ1-1, the V gene TRBV7-2; TRBD1 aligns across 7 bases. J was trimmed by 5 bases and V by 2 bases; bases with no gene match: 2. The CDR3 spans 13 residues. The germline V gene has CDR1 SGHTA and CDR2 FQGNSA. CDR3 sequence reads: CASSLNRGTEAFF. In DNA, the CDR3 is TGTGCCAGCAGCTTAAACAGGGGAACTGAAGCTTTCTTT.

CDR3: CATSDLGQGTDTQYF. In DNA form, the CDR3 reads TGTGCCACCAGTGATTTAGGACAGGGAACAGATACGCAGTATTTT. This rearrangement joins TRBV24-1 to TRBJ2-3; 8 bases fit TRBD1. The CDR3 spans 15 residues. Trimming took 1 base from V and 3 from J; bases not matched to a gene: 2. Germline V lookup: CDR1 KGHDR, CDR2 SFDVKD.

The V and J genes are TRBV24-1 and TRBJ2-2; 13 bases map to TRBD2. This CDR3 has 14 residues. Germline V CDR1 and CDR2: KGHDR, SFDVKD. V lost 10 bases to trimming and J lost 6 bases; unmatched junction nucleotides: 4. The CDR3 region is CATGTSGTPGELFF. CDR3 DNA sequence: TGTGCCACTGGGACTAGCGGGACCCCCGGGGAGCTGTTTTTT.

The V call is TRBV7-9, the J call TRBJ2-5; maybe TRBD1 (6 bases). Per the germline V gene, CDR1 is SEHNR and CDR2 is FQNEAQ (reference sequence). The CDR3 is 17 residues long. Trimming removed 5 bases at V and 5 bases at J, with 24 bases between. CDR3 bases: TGTGCCAGCAGCCGATCTATGGGACAACGACACATGGAGACCCAGTACTTC. As protein: CASSRSMGQRHMETQYF.

This chain joins TRBV27 and TRBJ1-2; D call uncertain. The CDR3 contains 12 residues. Germline-derived CDR1 and CDR2 are MNHEY and SMNVEV (reference sequence). Between the trimmed V and J ends, which lost 6 bases and 4 bases, there was a span of 9 bases. CDR3: CASSPNSYGYTF. DNA for the CDR3: TGTGCCAGCAGCCCTAACAGCTATGGCTACACCTTC.

CDR3 residues: CASSPFEGTASRPQHF. DNA for the CDR3: TGTGCCAGCTCACCTTTCGAAGGGACAGCCAGCCGGCCCCAGCATTTT. The chain has TRBV18 and TRBJ1-5; 7 nucleotides align to TRBD1. CDR1 and CDR2 (germline): KGHSH, LQKENI. After removal of 3 bases from V and 9 bases from J, the junction contained 14 bases not matched to a gene. The CDR3 consists of 16 residues.

The CDR3 loop is CASSPPGAYEQYF. CDR3 DNA sequence: TGTGCCAGCTCACCACCGGGAGCCTACGAGCAGTACTTC. V is TRBV18 and J is TRBJ2-7; weak D call: TRBD2 (5 bases). Germline V gene lookup returns CDR1 KGHSH and CDR2 LQKENI. CDR3 length: 13 amino acids. Trimming stripped 0 bases from V and 2 bases from J, with 5 bases between. The variable domain in full, with the rest retrieved from reference TRBV18 and TRBJ2-7, is NAGVMQNPRHLVRRRGQEARLRCSPMKGHSHVYWYRQLPEEGLKFMVYLQKENIIDESGMPKERFSAEFPKEGPSILRIQQVVRGDSAAYFCASSPPGAYEQYFGPGTRLTVT.

This clone was observed a few times. This chain connects TRBV6-2 or TRBV6-3 to TRBJ2-1, with D possibly TRBD2 on 6 matching bases. This CDR3 contains 15 residues. Trimming shortened V by 2 bases and J by 4 bases, and 12 bases separated the two germline ends. The germline gives CDR1 MNHEY, CDR2 SVGEGT. The CDR3: CASSYPLAPYNEQFF. CDR3 DNA sequence: TGTGCCAGCAGTTACCCCCTAGCGCCGTACAATGAGCAGTTCTTC.

J is TRBJ2-3 and V is TRBV7-2; TRBD2 agrees at 13 bases. Trimming cost V 3 bases and J 6 bases; bases outside gene matches: 15. Germline loops: CDR1 SGHTA, CDR2 FQGNSA. The CDR3 runs 19 residues. The DNA for the CDR3 is TGTGCCAGCAGCTTTACTAGCGGGAGGGCGGGGAGCGTCGCGGATACGCAGTATTTT. Residues: CASSFTSGRAGSVADTQYF.

V usage is TRBV7-8 and J usage is TRBJ1-1, with TRBD1 identical over 8 bases. Germline CDR1 reads SGHVS; CDR2 reads FQNEAQ. The CDR3 is 15 amino acids. V lost 1 base and J lost 11; bases outside the gene matches: 12. The CDR3 DNA is TGTGCCAGCAGCTTAGGCGGACAGGGACTTCTGGGGGCTTTCTTT. Translated: CASSLGGQGLLGAFF.

The V gene is TRBV28, the J gene TRBJ1-2; TRBD1 matches at 12 bases. This CDR3 has 18 amino acids. CDR1 and CDR2 from the germline V gene are MDHEN and SYDVKM. V lost 2 bases to trimming and J lost 0 bases; unmatched junction nucleotides: 7. For the CDR3, the DNA is TGTGCCAGCAGTTTAGGGACAGGGGGCGGTTCAGCTAACTATGGCTACACCTTC. It yields the protein CASSLGTGGGSANYGYTF.

The chain joins TRBV28 to TRBJ1-1; 12 bases map to TRBD1. Germline values: CDR1 MDHEN, CDR2 SYDVKM. Trimming took 2 bases from V and 2 from J; bases not matched to a gene: 6. This CDR3 spans 17 amino acids. This CDR3 reads CASSLTPGTGGNTEAFF. Here the CDR3 DNA reads TGTGCCAGCAGTTTAACCCCCGGGACAGGGGGCAACACTGAAGCTTTCTTT.